This T cell receptor beta chain was sequenced during a study of cytomegalovirus exposure and HLA in healthy donors. Study outcomes and limitations: A cluster of highly shared sequence variants was likely a sequencing artifact. Some V segments, including TRBV6-2 and TRBV6-3, were excluded as indistinguishable. Most TCR sequences were seen very rarely across donors, but some public TCRs occurred in many.

As concerns this clone: What it binds is not known.

The CDR3 contains 17 residues. Primers: 60 Vbeta forward and 13 Jbeta reverse. Sequencing used immunoSEQ multiplex PCR; TCRdb keeps in-frame clones, though not all of them. There are 100,000 to 150,000 clones in the sample; around 82% occur only once, and about 3.5% lies in the top ten. The V and J genes are TRBV12-2 and TRBJ1-1. TRBV12-2 is a pseudogene segment. The source is a man between 35 and 55 years old in good health and CMV-seronegative. The sequenced material came from PBMCs. CDR3 in amino acids: CASRCFRYPGLKREAFF. The CDR3 DNA reads TGTGCAAGTCGCTGCTTTCGGTACCCCGGGTTAAAAAGAGAAGCTTTCTTT.